A selection of T cell receptor beta chains follows, all from one sample in a study of human versus mouse CDR3 diversity and MHC coevolution. Using immunoSEQ multiplex PCR, the repertoire was profiled, and TCRdb retains in-frame clones only, with some absent. The sample consists of about 77,000 clones, around 92% of them appearing once. Sequencing input: naive CD4+ T cells from blood. All receptors derive from a person between 30 and 69 years old in good health. Both conserved end residues are part of each CDR3. D genes are given only for firm matches. Clone size is stated in some rows and not others, as once, few, many or a class when expanded.

CDR3 protein	CDR3 DNA	clone size	V gene	J gene	D gene
CASSGGPGETQYF	TGTGCCAGCAGCGGGGGGCCGGGAGAGACCCAGTACTTC	-	TRBV6-1	TRBJ2-5	-
CASSRGHRAEAFF	TGTGCCAGCAGCCGGGGACATCGGGCTGAAGCTTTCTTT	-	TRBV5-8	TRBJ1-1	-
CASSFSDRNTEAFF	TGTGCCAGCAGCTTCTCGGACAGAAACACTGAAGCTTTCTTT	-	TRBV5-4	TRBJ1-1	-
CASSAPRRESTDTQYF	TGTGCCAGTAGTGCCCCGCGGCGGGAGAGCACAGATACGCAGTATTTT	-	TRBV19	TRBJ2-3	TRBD2
CASSQVSTGDLYNEQFF	TGCGCCAGCAGCCAAGTTTCGACAGGGGATCTATACAATGAGCAGTTCTTC	-	TRBV4-1	TRBJ2-1	TRBD1
CASSVATAGRGADTQYF	TGTGCCAGCAGCGTAGCTACTGCGGGCCGGGGGGCAGATACGCAGTATTTT	-	TRBV9	TRBJ2-3	TRBD2
CASSPPGLAGHEQFF	TGTGCCAGCTCACCACCGGGACTAGCGGGGCATGAGCAGTTCTTC	-	TRBV18	TRBJ2-1	TRBD2
CASSSDRQGSYNEQFF	TGTGCCAGCAGTTCCGATCGGCAGGGGTCCTACAATGAGCAGTTCTTC	-	TRBV27	TRBJ2-1	-
CASSNLLTPRVYGYTF	TGTGCCAGCAGCAACCTATTGACTCCGAGGGTCTATGGCTACACCTTC	-	TRBV5-4	TRBJ1-2	-
CASSSESTDTQYF	TGTGCCAGTAGTTCGGAGAGCACAGATACGCAGTATTTT	-	TRBV19	TRBJ2-3	-
CASSRTSGIQNTGELFF	TGTGCCAGTAGTCGGACTAGCGGGATTCAGAACACCGGGGAGCTGTTTTTT	-	TRBV19	TRBJ2-2	TRBD2
CASNAEGLPIRYGYTF	TGTGCCAGCAACGCTGAGGGACTGCCCATTCGCTATGGCTACACCTTC	-	TRBV5-6	TRBJ1-2	-
CASSLAHYEQYF	TGTGCCAGCAGTTTAGCACACTACGAGCAGTACTTC	-	TRBV28	TRBJ2-7	-
CATSRDLGNTEAFF	TGTGCCACCAGCAGAGATCTAGGAAACACTGAAGCTTTCTTT	-	TRBV15	TRBJ1-1	-
CASRPSSQPQETQYF	TGTGCCAGCAGACCTAGTTCGCAACCACAAGAGACCCAGTACTTC	-	TRBV2	TRBJ2-5	-
CSAVGGIHNEQFF	TGCAGCGCCGTAGGCGGGATTCACAATGAGCAGTTCTTC	-	TRBV29-1	TRBJ2-1	-
CASSQRGGNNEQFF	TGTGCCAGCTCACAAAGGGGGGGGAACAATGAGCAGTTCTTC	-	TRBV18	TRBJ2-1	-
CASSSFLNTEAFF	TGTGCCAGCAGTTCCTTCCTTAACACTGAAGCTTTCTTT	-	TRBV28	TRBJ1-1	-
CSVHPPTGTSESTDTQYF	TGCAGCGTACACCCACCCACCGGGACATCAGAGAGCACAGATACGCAGTATTTT	-	TRBV29-1	TRBJ2-3	-
CAWLTVATQYF	TGTGCCTGGTTGACAGTTGCGACCCAGTACTTC	-	TRBV30	TRBJ2-5	-
CASSIDWAGGNRQYF	TGTGCCAGTAGTATCGACTGGGCGGGAGGAAATCGGCAGTATTTT	-	TRBV19	TRBJ2-3	TRBD2
CASSYLAEHYGYTF	TGTGCCAGCAGTTACTTGGCAGAACACTATGGCTACACCTTC	-	TRBV6-6	TRBJ1-2	-
CASSVSLSGTEAFF	TGTGCCAGCAGCGTAAGTCTAAGTGGCACTGAAGCTTTCTTT	-	TRBV9	TRBJ1-1	-
CASSAQGTGYGYTF	TGTGCCAGTAGCGCCCAGGGTACGGGCTATGGCTACACCTTC	-	TRBV19	TRBJ1-2	-
CASSLEGTNSYGYTF	TGCGCCAGCAGCTTGGAGGGGACAAATTCCTATGGCTACACCTTC	once	TRBV5-1	TRBJ1-2	-
CAWSLQLETQYF	TGTGCCTGGAGTTTACAGCTAGAGACCCAGTACTTC	-	TRBV30	TRBJ2-5	-
CSAAGLLMNEQFF	TGCAGCGCGGCAGGTCTGTTAATGAATGAGCAGTTCTTC	-	TRBV29-1	TRBJ2-1	-
CASRPGLAGATYNEQFF	TGTGCCAGCAGACCGGGACTAGCGGGCGCGACCTACAATGAGCAGTTCTTC	-	TRBV7-9	TRBJ2-1	TRBD2
CASGGTGSTDTQYF	TGTGCCAGCGGTGGGACAGGGAGCACAGATACGCAGTATTTT	-	TRBV28	TRBJ2-3	TRBD1
CASSLGQAGHGYTF	TGTGCCAGCAGCTTAGGACAGGCCGGGCATGGCTACACCTTC	-	TRBV7-8	TRBJ1-2	-
CAISGGVDQAFF	TGTGCCATCAGTGGGGGGGTTGATCAAGCTTTCTTT	few	TRBV10-3	TRBJ1-1	-
CASSYSSMKNTEAFF	TGTGCCAGCAGTTACTCGAGTATGAAGAACACTGAAGCTTTCTTT	-	TRBV6-5	TRBJ1-1	-
CASSEWGEGGYTF	TGCGCCAGCAGTGAATGGGGGGAGGGTGGCTACACCTTC	-	TRBV10-2	TRBJ1-2	-
CASSEQGSVEKLFF	TGTGCCAGCAGTGAGCAGGGGTCCGTTGAAAAACTGTTTTTT	-	TRBV6-1	TRBJ1-4	-
CASSPGTGALLSWEQYF	TGCGCCAGCAGCCCGGGGACAGGGGCCCTTTTGAGTTGGGAGCAGTACTTC	-	TRBV5-1	TRBJ2-7	TRBD1
CASSPSQDYEQYF	TGTGCCAGCTCACCTTCACAGGACTACGAGCAGTACTTC	-	TRBV18	TRBJ2-7	-
CASSDGETQYF	TGTGCCAGCAGTGACGGAGAGACCCAGTACTTC	-	TRBV2	TRBJ2-5	-
CASSSPQGYGKLFF	TGTGCCAGCAGCTCGCCACAGGGTTACGGAAAACTGTTTTTT	-	TRBV11-2	TRBJ1-4	-
CASSYSVGGGTQYF	TGTGCCAGCAGTTACTCGGTAGGAGGTGGTACGCAGTATTTT	once	TRBV6-5	TRBJ2-3	-
CASSEIIGTSGRAVGSRETQYF	TGTGCCAGCAGTGAAATAATAGGGACTAGCGGGAGGGCCGTGGGCTCAAGGGAGACCCAGTACTTC	-	TRBV6-1	TRBJ2-5	TRBD2
CASPYSYNSPLHF	TGTGCCTCCCCCTACTCCTATAATTCACCCCTCCACTTT	-	TRBV30	TRBJ1-6	-
CASSPGGSTNEKLFF	TGCGCCAGCAGCCCCGGCGGGTCAACTAATGAAAAACTGTTTTTT	-	TRBV5-1	TRBJ1-4	-
CASNPRRGDTEAFF	TGTGCCAGCAATCCAAGAAGGGGTGATACTGAAGCTTTCTTT	-	TRBV6-6	TRBJ1-1	-
CASRMTGGRTDTQYF	TGTGCCAGCAGGATGACAGGCGGGCGGACAGATACGCAGTATTTT	-	TRBV6-1	TRBJ2-3	-
CASSLGRSRQETQYF	TGTGCCAGCAGCTTAGGCCGGTCGCGCCAAGAGACCCAGTACTTC	once	TRBV7-9	TRBJ2-5	-
CATSRDRLLNNEQFF	TGTGCCACCAGCAGAGATCGTTTGCTAAACAATGAGCAGTTCTTC	-	TRBV15	TRBJ2-1	-
CASSTGLAGGTNTGELFF	TGTGCCAGTAGTACAGGACTAGCGGGGGGAACGAACACCGGGGAGCTGTTTTTT	-	TRBV19	TRBJ2-2	TRBD2
CASSLPPQGEKLFF	TGTGCCAGCAGTTTACCCCCCCAGGGCGAAAAACTGTTTTTT	-	TRBV28	TRBJ1-4	-
CNPPGNTEAFF	TGCAACCCCCCGGGGAACACTGAAGCTTTCTTT	-	TRBV20-1	TRBJ1-1	-
CASSTSRVGTEDSYEQYF	TGTGCCAGCTCAACTTCGAGGGTGGGGACTGAGGACTCCTACGAGCAGTACTTC	-	TRBV18	TRBJ2-7	-
CASSQTGTPNNSPLHF	TGTGCCAGCAGCCAGACAGGGACCCCCAATAATTCACCCCTCCACTTT	-	TRBV28	TRBJ1-6	TRBD1
CASKGGRAGEQYF	TGTGCCAGCAAAGGCGGGAGGGCGGGGGAGCAGTACTTC	-	TRBV2	TRBJ2-7	TRBD2
CASSPGTSGGWRETQYF	TGTGCCAGCAGCCCCGGGACTAGCGGGGGCTGGCGGGAGACCCAGTACTTC	-	TRBV7-2	TRBJ2-5	TRBD2
CASSLADEQYF	TGCGCCAGCAGCTTGGCGGACGAGCAGTACTTC	-	TRBV5-1	TRBJ2-7	-
CAWSVLANEQFF	TGTGCCTGGAGTGTATTAGCAAATGAGCAGTTCTTC	-	TRBV30	TRBJ2-1	-